This TCR beta chain was sequenced for a study of blood T cell repertoires in COVID-19. About the research overall: Acute and convalescent COVID-19 samples came from the United States, Italy and Spain. In each case, the material was cDNA or gDNA derived from T cells, B-cell-depleted T cells, or PBMCs.

As handled by the study authors: Amplifying reference gene primers gave estimates of nucleated cell counts. The method was immunoSEQ multiplex PCR; TCRdb's version includes in-frame clones alone and lacks a portion of them. V, J and clone size are those of that table, while D and trimming were read from the DNA. This sample has fewer than 200,000 clones, with 90% to 95% found just once. The V and J ends lost 1 base and 6 bases, in that order; junction bases with no gene match: 7. Per germline, CDR1 SGHTA and CDR2 FQGNSA. CDR3 length: 15 residues. This chain joins TRBV7-2 and TRBJ2-7; TRBD2 matches 9 bases. Sequencing was carried out using peripheral blood. The TCR sequence derives from a woman aged 50 to 60 with acute or convalescent COVID-19. CDR3 protein: CASSLGGSGGLEQYF. CDR3 in DNA: TGTGCCAGCAGCTTAGGTGGTAGCGGGGGCCTCGAGCAGTACTTC.